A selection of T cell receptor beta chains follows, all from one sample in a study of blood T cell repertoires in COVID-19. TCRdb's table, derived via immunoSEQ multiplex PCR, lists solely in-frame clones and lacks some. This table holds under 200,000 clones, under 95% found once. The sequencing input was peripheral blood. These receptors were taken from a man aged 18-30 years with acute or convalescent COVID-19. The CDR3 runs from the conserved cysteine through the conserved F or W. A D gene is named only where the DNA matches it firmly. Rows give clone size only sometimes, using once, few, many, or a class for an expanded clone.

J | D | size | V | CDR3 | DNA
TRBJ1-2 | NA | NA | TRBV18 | CASSPGQYYGYTF | TGTGCCAGCTCACCAGGACAGTACTATGGCTACACCTTC
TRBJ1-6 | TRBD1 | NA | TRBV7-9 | CASSSRQGTYNSPLHF | TGTGCCAGCAGCTCACGACAGGGAACCTATAATTCACCCCTCCACTTT
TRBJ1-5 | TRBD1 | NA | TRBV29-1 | CSVAAGQGGNQPQHF | TGCAGCGTCGCGGCGGGACAGGGTGGCAATCAGCCCCAGCATTTT
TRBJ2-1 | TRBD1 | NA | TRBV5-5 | CASSPGQGKGNEQFF | TGTGCCAGCAGCCCCGGACAGGGTAAGGGCAATGAGCAGTTCTTC
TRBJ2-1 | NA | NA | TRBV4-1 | CASSQPSPYNEQFF | TGCGCCAGCAGCCAACCGTCCCCCTACAATGAGCAGTTCTTC
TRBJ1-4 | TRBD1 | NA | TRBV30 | CAWSPDRGREKLFF | TGTGCCTGGAGTCCCGACAGGGGGCGGGAAAAACTGTTTTTT
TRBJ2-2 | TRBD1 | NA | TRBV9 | CASSVWDSANTGELFF | TGTGCCAGCAGCGTATGGGACAGCGCGAACACCGGGGAGCTGTTTTTT
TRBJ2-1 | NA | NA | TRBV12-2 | CAGVSKRLNSYNEQFF | TGTGCAGGGGTTTCGAAGAGACTAAATTCCTACAATGAGCAGTTCTTC
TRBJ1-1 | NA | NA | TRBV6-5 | CASSYLSINTEAFF | TGTGCCAGCAGTTACCTATCAATAAACACTGAAGCTTTCTTT
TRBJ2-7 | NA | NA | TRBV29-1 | CSVATLGGHEQYF | TGCAGCGTTGCCACGCTAGGGGGTCACGAGCAGTACTTC
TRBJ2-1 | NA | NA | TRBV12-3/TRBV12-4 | CASSTRLINEQFF | TGTGCCAGCAGTACCCGACTAATCAATGAGCAGTTCTTC
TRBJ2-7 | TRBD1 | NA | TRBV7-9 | CASSVPGQGNYEQYF | TGTGCCAGCAGCGTTCCGGGACAGGGAAACTACGAGCAGTACTTC
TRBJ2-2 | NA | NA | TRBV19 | CATTGTGELFF | TGTGCCACTACAGGGACCGGGGAGCTGTTTTTT
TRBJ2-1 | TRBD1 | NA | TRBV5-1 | CASSAGTGGYNEQFF | TGCGCCAGCAGCGCCGGGACAGGGGGTTACAATGAGCAGTTCTTC
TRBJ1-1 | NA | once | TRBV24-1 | CATSDSSKGEGNTEAFF | TGTGCCACCAGTGATTCATCTAAGGGGGAAGGCAACACTGAAGCTTTCTTT
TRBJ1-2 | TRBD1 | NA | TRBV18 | CASSPPGTGGSIFLLGYTF | TGTGCCAGCTCACCCCCCGGGACAGGGGGCTCAATTTTTTTACTTGGCTACACCTTC
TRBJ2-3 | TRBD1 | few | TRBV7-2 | CASRKQGTDTQYF | TGTGCCAGCAGAAAACAGGGGACAGATACGCAGTATTTT
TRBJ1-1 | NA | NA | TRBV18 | CASSPAGRENTEAFF | TGTGCCAGCTCACCAGCGGGACGAGAGAACACTGAAGCTTTCTTT